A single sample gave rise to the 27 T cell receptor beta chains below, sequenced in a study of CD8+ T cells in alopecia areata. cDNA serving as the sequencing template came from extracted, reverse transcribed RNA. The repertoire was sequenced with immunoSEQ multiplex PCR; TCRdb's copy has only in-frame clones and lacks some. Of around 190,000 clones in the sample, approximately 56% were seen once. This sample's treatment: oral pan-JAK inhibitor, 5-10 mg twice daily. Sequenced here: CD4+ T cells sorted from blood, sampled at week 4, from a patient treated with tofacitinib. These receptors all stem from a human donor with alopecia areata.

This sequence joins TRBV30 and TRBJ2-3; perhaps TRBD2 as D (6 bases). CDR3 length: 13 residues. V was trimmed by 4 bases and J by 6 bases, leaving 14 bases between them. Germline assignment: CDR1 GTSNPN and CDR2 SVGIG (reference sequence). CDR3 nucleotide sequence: TGTGCCTGGAATCCGGGAGAGGGCGATACGCAGTATTTT. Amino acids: CAWNPGEGDTQYF.

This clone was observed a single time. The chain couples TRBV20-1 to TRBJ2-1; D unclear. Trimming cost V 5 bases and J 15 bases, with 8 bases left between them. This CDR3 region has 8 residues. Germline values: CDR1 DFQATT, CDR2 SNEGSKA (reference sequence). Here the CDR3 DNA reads TGCAGTGCTGGCGATCGGTTCTTC. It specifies CSAGDRFF.

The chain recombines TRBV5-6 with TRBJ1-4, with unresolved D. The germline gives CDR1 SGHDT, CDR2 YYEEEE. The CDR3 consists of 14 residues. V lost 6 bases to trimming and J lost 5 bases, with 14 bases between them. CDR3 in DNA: TGTGCCAGCACAACCGGACTTGGGAATGAAAAACTGTTTTTT. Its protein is CASTTGLGNEKLFF.

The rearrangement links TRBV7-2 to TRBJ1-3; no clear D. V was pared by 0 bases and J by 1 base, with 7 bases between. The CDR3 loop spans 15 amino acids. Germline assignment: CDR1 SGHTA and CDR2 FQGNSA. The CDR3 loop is CASSLARGSGNTIYF. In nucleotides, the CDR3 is TGTGCCAGCAGCTTAGCACGGGGTTCTGGAAACACCATATATTTT.

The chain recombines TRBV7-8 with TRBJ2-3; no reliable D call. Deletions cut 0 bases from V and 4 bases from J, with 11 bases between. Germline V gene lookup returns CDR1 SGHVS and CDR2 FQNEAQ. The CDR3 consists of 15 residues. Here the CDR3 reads CASSLARSAADTQYF. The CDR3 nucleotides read TGTGCCAGCAGCTTAGCAAGGTCGGCGGCAGATACGCAGTATTTT.

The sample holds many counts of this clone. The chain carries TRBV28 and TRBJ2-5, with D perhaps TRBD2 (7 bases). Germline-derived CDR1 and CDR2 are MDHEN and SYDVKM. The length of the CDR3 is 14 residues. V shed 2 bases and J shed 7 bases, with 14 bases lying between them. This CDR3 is CASSLLGGQGTQYF. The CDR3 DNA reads TGTGCCAGCAGTTTACTGGGGGGGCAGGGGACCCAGTACTTC.

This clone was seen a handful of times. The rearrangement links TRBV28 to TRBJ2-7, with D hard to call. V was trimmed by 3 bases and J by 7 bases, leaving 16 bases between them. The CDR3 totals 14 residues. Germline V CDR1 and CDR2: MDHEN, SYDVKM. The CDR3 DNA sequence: TGTGCCAGCAGTTTGCCGGCCACTGCCCAGGAGCAGTACTTC. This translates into CASSLPATAQEQYF. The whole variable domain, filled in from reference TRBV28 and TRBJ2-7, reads DVKVTQSSRYLVKRTGEKVFLECVQDMDHENMFWYRQDPGLGLRLIYFSYDVKMKEKGDIPEGYSVSREKKERFSLILESASTNQTSMYLCASSLPATAQEQYFGPGTRLTVT.

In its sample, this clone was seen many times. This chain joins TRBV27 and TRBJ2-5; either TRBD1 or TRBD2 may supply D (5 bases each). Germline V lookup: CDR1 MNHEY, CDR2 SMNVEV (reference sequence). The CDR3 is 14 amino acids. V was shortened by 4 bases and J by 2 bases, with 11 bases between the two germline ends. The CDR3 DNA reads TGTGCCAGCAGTTCGGGACCGAAACAAGAGACCCAGTACTTC. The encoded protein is CASSSGPKQETQYF.

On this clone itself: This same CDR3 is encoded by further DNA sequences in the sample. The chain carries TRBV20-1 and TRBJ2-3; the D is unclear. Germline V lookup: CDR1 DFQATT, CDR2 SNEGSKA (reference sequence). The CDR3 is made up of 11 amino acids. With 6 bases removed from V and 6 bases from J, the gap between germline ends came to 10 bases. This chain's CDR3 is CSAPRGDTQYF. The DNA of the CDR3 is TGCAGTGCCCCGCGTGGGGATACGCAGTATTTT.

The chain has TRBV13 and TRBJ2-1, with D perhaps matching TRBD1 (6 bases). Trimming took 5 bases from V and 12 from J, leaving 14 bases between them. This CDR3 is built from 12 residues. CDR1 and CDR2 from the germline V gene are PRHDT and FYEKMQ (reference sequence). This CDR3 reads CASSVRDTRQFF. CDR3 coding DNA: TGTGCCAGCAGCGTCCGGGACACCAGGCAGTTCTTC.

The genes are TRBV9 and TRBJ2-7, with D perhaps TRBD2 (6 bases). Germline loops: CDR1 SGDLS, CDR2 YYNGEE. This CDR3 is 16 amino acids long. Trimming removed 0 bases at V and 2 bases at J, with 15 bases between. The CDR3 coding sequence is TGTGCCAGCAGCGTAGTAGGGACTTCTCGCCCCTACGAGCAGTACTTC. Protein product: CASSVVGTSRPYEQYF.

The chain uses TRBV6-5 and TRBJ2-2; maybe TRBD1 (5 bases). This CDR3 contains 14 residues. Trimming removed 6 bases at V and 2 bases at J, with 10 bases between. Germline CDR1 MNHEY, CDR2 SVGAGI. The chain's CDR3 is CASSLTANTGELFF. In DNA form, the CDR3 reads TGTGCCAGCAGCCTGACAGCCAACACCGGGGAGCTGTTTTTT.

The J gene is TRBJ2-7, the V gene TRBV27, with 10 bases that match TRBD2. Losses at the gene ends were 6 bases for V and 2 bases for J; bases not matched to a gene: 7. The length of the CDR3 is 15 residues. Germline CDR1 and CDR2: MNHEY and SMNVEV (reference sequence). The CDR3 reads CASRTRLAGAYEQYF. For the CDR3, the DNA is TGTGCCAGCAGAACAAGACTAGCGGGTGCCTACGAGCAGTACTTC.

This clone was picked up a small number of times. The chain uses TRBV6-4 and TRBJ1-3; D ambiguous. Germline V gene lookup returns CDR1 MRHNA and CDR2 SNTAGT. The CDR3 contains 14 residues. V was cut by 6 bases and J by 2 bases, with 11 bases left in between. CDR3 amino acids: CASRAGGPGNTIYF. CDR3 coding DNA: TGTGCCAGCAGGGCCGGTGGCCCTGGAAACACCATATATTTT.

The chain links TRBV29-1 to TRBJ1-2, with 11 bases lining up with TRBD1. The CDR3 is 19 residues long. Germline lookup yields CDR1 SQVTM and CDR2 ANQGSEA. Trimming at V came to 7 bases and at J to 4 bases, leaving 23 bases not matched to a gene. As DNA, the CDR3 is TGCAGCGGGACCTGGATAAGCACCGGACAGGGGGCGTGGGTCTATGGCTACACCTTC. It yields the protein CSGTWISTGQGAWVYGYTF. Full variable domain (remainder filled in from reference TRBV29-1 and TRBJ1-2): SAVISQKPSRDICQRGTSLTIQCQVDSQVTMMFWYRQQPGQSLTLIATANQGSEATYESGFVIDKFPISRPNLTFSTLTVSNMSPEDSSIYLCSGTWISTGQGAWVYGYTFGSGTRLTVV.

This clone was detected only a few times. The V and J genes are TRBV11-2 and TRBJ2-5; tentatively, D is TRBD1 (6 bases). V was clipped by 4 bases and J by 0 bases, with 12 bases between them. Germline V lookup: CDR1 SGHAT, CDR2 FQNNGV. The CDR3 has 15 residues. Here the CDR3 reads CASSSGQPYQETQYF. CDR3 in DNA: TGTGCCAGCAGCTCCGGACAGCCGTACCAAGAGACCCAGTACTTC.

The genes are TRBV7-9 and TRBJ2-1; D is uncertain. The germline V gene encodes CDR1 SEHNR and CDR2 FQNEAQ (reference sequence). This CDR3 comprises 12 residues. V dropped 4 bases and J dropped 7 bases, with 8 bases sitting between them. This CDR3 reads CASSSSRNEQFF. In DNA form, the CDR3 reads TGTGCCAGCAGCTCGTCCAGAAATGAGCAGTTCTTC.

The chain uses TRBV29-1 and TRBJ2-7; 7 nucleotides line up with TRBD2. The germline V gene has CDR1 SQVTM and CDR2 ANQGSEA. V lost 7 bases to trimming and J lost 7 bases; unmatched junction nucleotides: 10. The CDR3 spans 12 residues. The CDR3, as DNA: TGCAGCGCTAGCGGCCGGCTAGGAGAGCAGTACTTC. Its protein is CSASGRLGEQYF.

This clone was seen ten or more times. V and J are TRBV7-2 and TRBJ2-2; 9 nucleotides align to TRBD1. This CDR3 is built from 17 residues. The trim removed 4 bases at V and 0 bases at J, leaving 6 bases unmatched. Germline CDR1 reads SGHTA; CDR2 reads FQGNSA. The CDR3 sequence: CASSYLGQGTNTGELFF. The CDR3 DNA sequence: TGTGCCAGCAGCTACCTAGGACAGGGGACGAACACCGGGGAGCTGTTTTTT. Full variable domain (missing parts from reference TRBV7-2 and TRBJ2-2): GAGVSQSPSNKVTEKGKDVELRCDPISGHTALYWYRQSLGQGLEFLIYFQGNSAPDKSGLPSDRFSAERTGGSVSTLTIQRTQQEDSAVYLCASSYLGQGTNTGELFFGEGSRLTVL.

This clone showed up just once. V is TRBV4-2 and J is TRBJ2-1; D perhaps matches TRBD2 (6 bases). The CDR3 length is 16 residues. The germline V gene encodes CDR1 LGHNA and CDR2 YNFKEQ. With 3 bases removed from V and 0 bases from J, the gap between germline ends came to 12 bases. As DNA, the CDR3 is TGTGCCAGCAGCCAGCTCCGGGAGAGCTCCTACAATGAGCAGTTCTTC. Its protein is CASSQLRESSYNEQFF.

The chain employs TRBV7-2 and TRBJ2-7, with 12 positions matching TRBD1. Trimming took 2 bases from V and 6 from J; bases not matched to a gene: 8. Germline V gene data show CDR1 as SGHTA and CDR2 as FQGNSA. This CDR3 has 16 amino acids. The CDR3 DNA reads TGTGCCAGCAGCTTACAGTCGGGACAGGGGGCCGTCGAGCAGTACTTC. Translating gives CASSLQSGQGAVEQYF.

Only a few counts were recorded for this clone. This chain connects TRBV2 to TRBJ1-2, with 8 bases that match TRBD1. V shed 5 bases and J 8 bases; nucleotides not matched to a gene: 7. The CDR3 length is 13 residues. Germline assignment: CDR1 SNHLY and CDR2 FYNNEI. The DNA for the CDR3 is TGTGCCAGCAGTCGCCAGGGGGCGGAGGGCTACACCTTC. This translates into CASSRQGAEGYTF.

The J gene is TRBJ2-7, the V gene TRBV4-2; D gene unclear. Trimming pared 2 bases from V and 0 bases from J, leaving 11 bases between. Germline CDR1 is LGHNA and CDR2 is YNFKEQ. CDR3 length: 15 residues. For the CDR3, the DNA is TGTGCCAGCAGCCAATTGGGCCTGGTCTCCTACGAGCAGTACTTC. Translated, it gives CASSQLGLVSYEQYF.

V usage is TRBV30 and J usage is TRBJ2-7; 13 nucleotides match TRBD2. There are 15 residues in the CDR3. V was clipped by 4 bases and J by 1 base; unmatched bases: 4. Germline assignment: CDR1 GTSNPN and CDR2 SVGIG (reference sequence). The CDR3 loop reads CAWNKGLAGSYEQYF. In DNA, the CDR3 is TGTGCCTGGAATAAGGGACTAGCGGGATCCTACGAGCAGTACTTC. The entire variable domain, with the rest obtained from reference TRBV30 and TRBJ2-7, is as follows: SQTIHQWPATLVQPVGSPLSLECTVEGTSNPNLYWYRQAAGRGLQLLFYSVGIGQISSEVPQNLSASRPQDRQFILSSKKLLLSDSGFYLCAWNKGLAGSYEQYFGPGTRLTVT.

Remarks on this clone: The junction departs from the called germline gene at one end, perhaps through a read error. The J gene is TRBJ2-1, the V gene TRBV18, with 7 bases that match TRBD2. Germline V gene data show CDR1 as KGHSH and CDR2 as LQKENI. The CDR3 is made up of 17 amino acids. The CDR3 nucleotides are TGTGCCAGCTCACCACCCCTAGCGGCTAGCTCCTACAATGAGCAGCTCTTC. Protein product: CASSPPLAASSYNEQLF.

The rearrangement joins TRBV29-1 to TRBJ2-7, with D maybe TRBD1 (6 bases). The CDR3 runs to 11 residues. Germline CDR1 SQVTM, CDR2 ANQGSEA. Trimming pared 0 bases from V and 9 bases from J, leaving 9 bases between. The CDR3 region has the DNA TGCAGCGTTGAAGACCTGGACAGGCAGTACTTC. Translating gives CSVEDLDRQYF.

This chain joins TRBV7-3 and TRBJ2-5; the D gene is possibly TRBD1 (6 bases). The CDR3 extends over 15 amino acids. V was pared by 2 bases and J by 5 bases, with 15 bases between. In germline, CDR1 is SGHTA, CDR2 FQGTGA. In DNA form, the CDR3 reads TGTGCCAGCAGCTTACGTCAGGGGAGACAGGAGACCCAGTACTTC. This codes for CASSLRQGRQETQYF.